Following are 21 T cell receptor beta chains from one sample sequenced in a study of T cells in Graves' hyperthyroidism and ophthalmopathy. RNA transcripts served as the template for amplifying TCR beta CDR3 regions. Using the HTBI primer set, a first-round RT-PCR was run on the TCR CDR3. TCRdb reprocessed the multiplex PCR reads with MiXCR, giving one entry per CDR3 protein. The table records 600,000 to 650,000 distinct CDR3 sequences, roughly 15% of them present only once. Sequencing was performed on blood. The origin of the receptors is a woman aged 30 to 39 with Graves' hyperthyroidism.

This clonotype was observed at least ten times. The chain has TRBV7-2 and TRBJ2-3; D unresolved. CDR3 size: 14 residues. The V end lost 4 bases, the J end lost 0 bases, and 8 bases lay between the germline ends. Germline lookup yields CDR1 SGHTA and CDR2 FQGNSA. The CDR3 DNA is TGTGCCAGCAGCTCTACTATGAGCACAGATACGCAGTATTTT. Protein product: CASSSTMSTDTQYF.

The CDR3 DNA is TGCGCCAGCAGCTTGGGTATACTAGGGTCCGCCTACAATGAGCAGTTCTTC. It translates to CASSLGILGSAYNEQFF. The chain combines TRBV5-1 with TRBJ2-1, with a tentative D call TRBD2 (5 bases). Trimming took 0 bases from V and 2 from J, leaving 15 bases between them. Germline CDR1 SGHRS, CDR2 YFSETQ. There are 17 residues in the CDR3.

The chain carries TRBV5-1 and TRBJ2-3; D might be TRBD1 or TRBD2, each matching 5 bases. The CDR3 has 19 residues. Trimming left V 0 bases short and J 6 bases short, with 26 bases between. Per the germline V gene, CDR1 is SGHRS and CDR2 is YFSETQ. The CDR3 reads CASSLGPPSFEGRADTQYF. The CDR3 bases are TGCGCCAGCAGCTTGGGCCCACCCTCGTTTGAGGGGCGGGCCGATACGCAGTATTTT.

This clonotype was found many times. The genes are TRBV28 and TRBJ1-2; no firm D call. Germline V CDR1 and CDR2: MDHEN, SYDVKM. The CDR3 spans 13 residues. Trimming took 2 bases from V and 6 from J, leaving 10 bases between them. The DNA of the CDR3 is TGTGCCAGCAGTTTACTTGGGTTCAATGGCTACACCTTC. Amino acids: CASSLLGFNGYTF.

On this clonotype: The germline gene is not matched at one end of the junction; a read error may be the cause. This chain links TRBV6-1 with TRBJ2-1; 10 nucleotides agree with TRBD1. The CDR3 consists of 14 residues. CDR1 and CDR2 (germline): MNHNS, SASEGT. CDR3 DNA sequence: TGTGCCGCGAAGGACAGGGGGGATTACAGTGAGCAGTTCTTC. Residues: CAAKDRGDYSEQFF.

The table lists this clonotype with a few counts. The chain joins TRBV25-1 to TRBJ2-1; 8 bases line up with TRBD2. Per germline, CDR1 MGHDK and CDR2 SYGVNS. V lost 3 bases and J lost 9; bases outside the gene matches: 7. The CDR3 totals 14 residues. CDR3 DNA sequence: TGTGCCAGCAGTGAGGGACTAGGGTGGGGTGAGCAGTTCTTC. It is translated as CASSEGLGWGEQFF.

In its sample, this clonotype was seen many times. For the CDR3, the DNA is TGTGCCAGCAGTGGCCGCATGGGGAACACTGAAGCTTTCTTT. Translating it yields CASSGRMGNTEAFF. The gene calls are TRBV2 and TRBJ1-1; D gene ambiguous. The CDR3 sequence is 14 residues long. Between the trimmed V and J ends, which lost 4 bases and 1 base, there was a span of 10 bases. The V gene's germline CDR1 is SNHLY and CDR2 FYNNEI.

Many counts were recorded for this clonotype. V is TRBV27 and J is TRBJ2-7; D remains unclear. The germline CDR1 and CDR2 sequences are MNHEY and SMNVEV (reference sequence). CDR3 length equals 13 residues. Trimming took off 5 bases at V and 5 bases at J, with 13 bases between the two ends. DNA of the CDR3: TGTGCCAGCAGTCTCCGGAACAGTAACGAGCAGTACTTC. This gives the protein CASSLRNSNEQYF.

This clonotype has a count of ten or more. The rearrangement links TRBV11-1 to TRBJ2-5, with D hard to call. Germline values: CDR1 SGHAT, CDR2 FQDESV (reference sequence). CDR3 size: 12 residues. V lost 4 bases, J lost 5 bases, and 8 bases lay in between. CDR3 protein: CASSSLRETQYF. In nucleotides, the CDR3 is TGTGCCAGCAGCTCACTCCGGGAGACCCAGTACTTC.

The sample holds many counts of this clonotype. The chain uses TRBV12-5 and TRBJ2-5; the D gene could be TRBD1 or TRBD2 (5 bases each). The length of the CDR3 is 13 residues. V shed 3 bases and J shed 2 bases, with 7 bases lying between them. CDR1 LGHNT and CDR2 FRNRAP come from the germline V gene. DNA for the CDR3: TGTGCTAGTGGTTTCTGGGGGCAAGAGACCCAGTACTTC. Amino acids: CASGFWGQETQYF.

This clonotype has more than one count but fewer than ten. A read error is possible here, since a much larger clone lies one base away. The CDR3 protein is CAGTSQGRGGYTF. Written as DNA, the CDR3 is TGTGCCGGCACCTCACAGGGCCGCGGTGGCTACACCTTC. This rearrangement joins TRBV3-1 to TRBJ1-2; D might be TRBD1 (6 bases). Germline V CDR1 and CDR2: LGHDT, YNNKEL (reference sequence). The germline V and J ends were trimmed by 11 bases and 7 bases, with 20 bases remaining between them. The CDR3 is 13 amino acids. Full variable domain (remainder filled in from reference TRBV3-1 and TRBJ1-2): DTAVSQTPKYLVTQMGNDKSIKCEQNLGHDTMYWYKQDSKKFLKIMFSYNNKELIINETVPNRFSPKSPDKAHLNLHINSLELGDSAVYFCAGTSQGRGGYTFGSGTRLTVV.

The chain uses TRBV29-1 and TRBJ2-2; 10 bases are a match to TRBD2. The V segment lost 2 bases and the J segment 6 bases; nucleotides outside the gene matches: 3. Germline CDR1 reads SQVTM; CDR2 reads ANQGSEA. The CDR3 is 14 amino acids. The DNA of the CDR3 is TGCAGCGTTGAACTAGCGGGAGACGCCGGGGAGCTGTTTTTT. As protein: CSVELAGDAGELFF.

The rearrangement joins TRBV14 to TRBJ2-7, with D unresolved. Trimming cost V 1 base and J 3 bases, with 13 bases left between them. Looked up from germline, CDR1 is SGHDN and CDR2 is FVKESK. This CDR3 comprises 15 residues. The CDR3 is CASSQGSGRIYEQYF. Here the CDR3 DNA reads TGTGCCAGCAGCCAAGGCTCGGGTAGGATCTACGAGCAGTACTTC.

This clonotype was seen at least ten times. This CDR3 fails to terminate in the conserved phenylalanine or tryptophan, so it likely reflects a read error. The V and J genes are TRBV11-2 and TRBJ2-3, with 7 bases lining up with TRBD2. Germline CDR1 and CDR2: SGHAT and FQNNGV. The V segment lost 6 bases and the J segment 1 base; nucleotides outside the gene matches: 13. The CDR3 runs to 17 residues. CDR3 sequence reads: CASRRVTGGRGTDTQYL. In DNA, the CDR3 is TGTGCCAGCAGACGCGTTACGGGAGGCCGAGGCACAGATACGCAGTATCTT.

This clonotype was counted at least ten times. The rearrangement links TRBV7-9 to TRBJ2-5; no definite D call. The germline V and J ends were trimmed by 1 base and 5 bases, with 8 bases remaining between them. CDR1 and CDR2 (germline): SEHNR, FQNEAQ (reference sequence). This CDR3 has 13 residues. For the CDR3, the DNA is TGTGCCAGCAGCTTAGGGCAGTGGGAGACCCAGTACTTC. Translation gives CASSLGQWETQYF.

The chain employs TRBV9 and TRBJ2-4, with a weak D call TRBD2 (6 bases). There are 15 residues in the CDR3. Trimming removed 0 bases at V and 6 bases at J, with 13 bases between. Germline loops: CDR1 SGDLS, CDR2 YYNGEE. The CDR3 coding sequence is TGTGCCAGCAGCGTAGACGGGAGAGGGAGAAACATTCAGTACTTC. Amino acid sequence: CASSVDGRGRNIQYF.

This clonotype appeared many times. The chain employs TRBV24-1 and TRBJ2-2, with D perhaps matching TRBD1 or TRBD2 (7 bases each). In germline, CDR1 is KGHDR, CDR2 SFDVKD. The CDR3 spans 18 residues. Deletions cut 3 bases from V and 2 bases from J, with 18 bases between. The CDR3 DNA reads TGTGCCACCAGTGATCTCTCTGACAGGGAGGGTAACACCGGGGAGCTGTTTTTT. It yields the protein CATSDLSDREGNTGELFF.

This clonotype appeared many times. The CDR3 loop is CASSQGSGSGNTQYF. The CDR3, as DNA: TGTGCCAGCAGCCAGGGTAGCGGGAGCGGGAATACGCAGTATTTT. The chain couples TRBV3-1 to TRBJ2-3; 9 bases match TRBD2. This CDR3 spans 15 amino acids. Germline CDR1 LGHDT, CDR2 YNNKEL (reference sequence). V was clipped by 3 bases and J by 7 bases; unmatched bases: 8.

The chain has TRBV9 and TRBJ2-7, with 7 bases that match TRBD2. The CDR3 is made up of 16 amino acids. The ends lost 4 bases at V and 4 bases at J; junction bases unmatched: 14. The germline V gene has CDR1 SGDLS and CDR2 YYNGEE. CDR3 amino acids: CASSPRASGLTYEQYF. As DNA, the CDR3 is TGTGCCAGCAGCCCCCGGGCTAGCGGTCTCACATACGAGCAGTACTTC.

This clonotype was recorded at least ten times. The chain combines TRBV28 with TRBJ1-5, with D unresolved. The CDR3 covers 12 residues. Germline V gene sequence: CDR1 MDHEN, CDR2 SYDVKM. V lost 4 bases and J lost 3, with 4 bases in between. CDR3 bases: TGTGCCAGCAGTTGGTACAATCAGCCCCAGCATTTT. This encodes CASSWYNQPQHF.

The V call is TRBV19, the J call TRBJ2-1; perhaps TRBD2 as D (7 bases). This CDR3 is built from 15 residues. V was cut by 7 bases and J by 8 bases, with 21 bases left in between. CDR1 is LNHDA and CDR2 is SQIVND in the germline V gene (reference sequence). The CDR3 is CASTNRGGGIDEQFF. In nucleotides, the CDR3 is TGTGCCAGTACCAACCGAGGGGGAGGGATCGATGAGCAGTTCTTC.